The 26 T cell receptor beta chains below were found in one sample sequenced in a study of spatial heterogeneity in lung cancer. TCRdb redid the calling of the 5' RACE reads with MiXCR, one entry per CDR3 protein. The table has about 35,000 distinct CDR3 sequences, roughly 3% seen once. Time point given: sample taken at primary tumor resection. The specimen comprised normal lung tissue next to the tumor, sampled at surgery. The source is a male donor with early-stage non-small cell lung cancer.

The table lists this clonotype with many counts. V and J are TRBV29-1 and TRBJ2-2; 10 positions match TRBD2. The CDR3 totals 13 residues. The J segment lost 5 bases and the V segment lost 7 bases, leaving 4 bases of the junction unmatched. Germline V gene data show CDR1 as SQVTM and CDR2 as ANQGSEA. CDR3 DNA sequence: TGCAGCGGAGGACTAGCGGAGACCGGGGAGCTGTTTTTT. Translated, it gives CSGGLAETGELFF.

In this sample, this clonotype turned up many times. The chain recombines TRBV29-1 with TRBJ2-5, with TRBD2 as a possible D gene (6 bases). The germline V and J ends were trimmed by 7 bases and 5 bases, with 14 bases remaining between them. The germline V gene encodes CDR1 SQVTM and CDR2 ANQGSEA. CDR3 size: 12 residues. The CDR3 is CSAQEREETQYF. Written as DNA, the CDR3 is TGCAGCGCACAGGAACGGGAGGAGACCCAGTACTTC.

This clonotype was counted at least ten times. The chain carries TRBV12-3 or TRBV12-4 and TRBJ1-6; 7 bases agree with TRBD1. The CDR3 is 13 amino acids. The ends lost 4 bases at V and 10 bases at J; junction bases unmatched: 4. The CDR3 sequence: CASSSTGDSPLHF. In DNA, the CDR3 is TGTGCCAGCAGTTCCACAGGGGACTCACCCCTCCACTTT.

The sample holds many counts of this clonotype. The CDR3 bases are TGTGCCAGCAGACGAACAGGGGAGGGTGAAAAACTGTTTTTT. Its translation: CASRRTGEGEKLFF. The chain joins TRBV27 to TRBJ1-4; TRBD1 aligns across 7 bases. The CDR3 is made up of 14 amino acids. Germline V lookup: CDR1 MNHEY, CDR2 SMNVEV (reference sequence). V was pared by 6 bases and J by 7 bases, with 8 bases of the junction left unmatched. Together with reference TRBV27 and TRBJ1-4, the CDR3 gives the full variable domain: EAQVTQNPRYLITVTGKKLTVTCSQNMNHEYMSWYRQDPGLGLRQIYYSMNVEVTDKGDVPEGYKVSRKEKRNFPLILESPSPNQTSLYFCASRRTGEGEKLFFGSGTQLSVL.

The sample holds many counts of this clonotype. The CDR3 sequence is CASSLQGVTEAFF. The CDR3 DNA follows: TGTGCCAGCAGTTTACAGGGGGTCACTGAAGCTTTCTTT. The V gene is TRBV12-3 or TRBV12-4, the J gene TRBJ1-1, with TRBD1 identical over 7 bases. V trimming: 2 bases; J trimming: 4 bases; junction bases outside the gene matches: 1. The CDR3 contains 13 residues.

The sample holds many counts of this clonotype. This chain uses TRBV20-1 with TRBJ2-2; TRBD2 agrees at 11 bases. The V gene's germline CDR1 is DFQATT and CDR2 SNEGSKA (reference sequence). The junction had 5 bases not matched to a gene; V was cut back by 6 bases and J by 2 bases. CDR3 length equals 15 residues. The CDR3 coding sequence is TGCAGTGCGGCGCTAGCGGGAGGCAACACCGGGGAGCTGTTTTTT. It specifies CSAALAGGNTGELFF.

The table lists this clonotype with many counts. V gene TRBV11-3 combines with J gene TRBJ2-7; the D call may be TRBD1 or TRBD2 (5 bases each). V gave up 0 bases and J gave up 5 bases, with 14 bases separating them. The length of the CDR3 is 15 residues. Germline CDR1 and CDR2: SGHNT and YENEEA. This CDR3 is CASSLDAGSFDEQYF. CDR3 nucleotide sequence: TGTGCCAGCAGCTTAGACGCAGGGAGTTTCGACGAGCAGTACTTC. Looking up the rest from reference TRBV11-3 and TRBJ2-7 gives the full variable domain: EAGVVQSPRYKIIEKKQPVAFWCNPISGHNTLYWYLQNLGQGPELLIRYENEEAVDDSQLPKDRFSAERLKGVDSTLKIQPAELGDSAVYLCASSLDAGSFDEQYFGPGTRLTVT.

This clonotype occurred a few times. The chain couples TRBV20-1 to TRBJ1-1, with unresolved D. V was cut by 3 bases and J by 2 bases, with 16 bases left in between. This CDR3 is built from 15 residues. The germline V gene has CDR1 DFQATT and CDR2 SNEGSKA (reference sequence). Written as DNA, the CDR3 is TGCAGTGCTAGTAGAGAGCCCCTTACAAACACTGAAGCTTTCTTT. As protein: CSASREPLTNTEAFF.

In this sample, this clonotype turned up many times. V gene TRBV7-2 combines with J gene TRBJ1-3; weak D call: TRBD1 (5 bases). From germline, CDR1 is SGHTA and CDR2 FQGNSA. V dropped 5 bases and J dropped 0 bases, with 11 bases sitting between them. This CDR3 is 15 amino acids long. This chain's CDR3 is CASSGGPSSGNTIYF. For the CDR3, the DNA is TGTGCCAGCAGCGGGGGACCCTCCTCTGGAAACACCATATATTTT.

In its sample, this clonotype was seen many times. CDR3: CASSPTELNTEAFF. The CDR3 DNA sequence: TGTGCCAGCAGCCCCACAGAGCTCAACACTGAAGCTTTCTTT. The gene calls are TRBV7-8 and TRBJ1-1; D gene ambiguous. The CDR3 consists of 14 residues. The germline V gene has CDR1 SGHVS and CDR2 FQNEAQ. Between the trimmed V and J ends, which lost 5 bases and 2 bases, there was a span of 12 bases. Full variable domain (missing parts from reference TRBV7-8 and TRBJ1-1): GAGVSQSPRYKVAKRGQDVALRCDPISGHVSLFWYQQALGQGPEFLTYFQNEAQLDKSGLPSDRFFAERPEGSVSTLKIQRTQQEDSAVYLCASSPTELNTEAFFGQGTRLTVV.

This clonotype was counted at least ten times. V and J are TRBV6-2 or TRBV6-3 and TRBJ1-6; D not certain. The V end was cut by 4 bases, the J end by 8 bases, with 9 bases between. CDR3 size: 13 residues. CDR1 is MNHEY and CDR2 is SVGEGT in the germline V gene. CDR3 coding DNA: TGTGCCAGCAGTTTTTCGCCTGATTCACCCCTCCACTTT. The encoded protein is CASSFSPDSPLHF.

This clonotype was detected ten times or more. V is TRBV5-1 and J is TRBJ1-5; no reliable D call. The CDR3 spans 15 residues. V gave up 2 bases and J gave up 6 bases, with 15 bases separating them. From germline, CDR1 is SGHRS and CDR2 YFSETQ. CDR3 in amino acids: CASSLGQARGQPQHF. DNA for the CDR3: TGCGCCAGCAGCTTAGGTCAAGCACGCGGTCAGCCCCAGCATTTT.

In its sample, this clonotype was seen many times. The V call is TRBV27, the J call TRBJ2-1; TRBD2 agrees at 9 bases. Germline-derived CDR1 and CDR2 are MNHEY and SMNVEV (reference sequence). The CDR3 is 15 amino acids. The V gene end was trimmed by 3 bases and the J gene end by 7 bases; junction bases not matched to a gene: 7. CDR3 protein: CASSFVRGGGNEQFF. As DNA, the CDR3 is TGTGCCAGCAGTTTCGTGCGGGGGGGCGGAAATGAGCAGTTCTTC.

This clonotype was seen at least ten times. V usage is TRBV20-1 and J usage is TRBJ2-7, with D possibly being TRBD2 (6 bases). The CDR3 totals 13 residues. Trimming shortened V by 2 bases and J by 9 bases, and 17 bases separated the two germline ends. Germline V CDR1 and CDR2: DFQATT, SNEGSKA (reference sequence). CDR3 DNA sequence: TGCAGTGCTAGACGCCATGGCGGGGAAGCGCAGTACTTC. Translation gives CSARRHGGEAQYF.

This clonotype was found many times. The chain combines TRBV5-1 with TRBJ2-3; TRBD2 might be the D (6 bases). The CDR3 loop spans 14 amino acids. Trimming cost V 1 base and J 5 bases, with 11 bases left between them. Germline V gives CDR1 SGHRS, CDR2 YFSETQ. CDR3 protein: CASSLPGDRDTQYF. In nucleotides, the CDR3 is TGCGCCAGCAGCTTGCCGGGGGATCGAGATACGCAGTATTTT.

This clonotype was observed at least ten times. The CDR3 DNA is TGTGCCACCAGCAGTCCTAATCAGCCCCAGCATTTT. Its protein product is CATSSPNQPQHF. This rearrangement joins TRBV15 to TRBJ1-5, with unresolved D. Trimming left V 3 bases short and J 4 bases short, with 4 bases between. The CDR3 totals 12 residues. Germline V CDR1 and CDR2: LNHNV, YYDKDF (reference sequence). The full variable domain, in which reference TRBV15 and TRBJ1-5 provide the parts outside the CDR3, is DAMVIQNPRYQVTQFGKPVTLSCSQTLNHNVMYWYQQKSSQAPKLLFHYYDKDFNNEADTPDNFQSRRPNTSFCFLDIRSPGLGDTAMYLCATSSPNQPQHFGDGTRLSIL.

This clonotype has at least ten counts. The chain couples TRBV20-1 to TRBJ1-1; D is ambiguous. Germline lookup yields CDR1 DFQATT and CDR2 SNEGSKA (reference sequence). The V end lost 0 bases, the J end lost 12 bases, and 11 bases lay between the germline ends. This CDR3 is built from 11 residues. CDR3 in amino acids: CSARDVNGTFF. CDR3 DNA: TGCAGTGCTAGAGATGTGAATGGGACTTTCTTT.

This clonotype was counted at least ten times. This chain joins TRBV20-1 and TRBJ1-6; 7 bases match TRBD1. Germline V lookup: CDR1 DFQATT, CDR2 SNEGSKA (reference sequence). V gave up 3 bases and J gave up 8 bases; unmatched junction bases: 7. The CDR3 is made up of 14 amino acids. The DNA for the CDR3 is TGCAGTGCTAGGACCGGGACAGCCTATTCACCCCTCCACTTT. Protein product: CSARTGTAYSPLHF.

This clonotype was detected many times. The CDR3, as DNA: TGCAGTGCTAGCCGGGACAGGGGGGTCCGGCTCTCTGGAAACACCATATATTTT. This translates into CSASRDRGVRLSGNTIYF. The chain is built from TRBV20-1 and TRBJ1-3; 11 bases fit TRBD1. The CDR3 has 18 residues. The germline V gene has CDR1 DFQATT and CDR2 SNEGSKA (reference sequence). The J segment lost 0 bases and the V segment lost 3 bases, leaving 10 bases of the junction unmatched.

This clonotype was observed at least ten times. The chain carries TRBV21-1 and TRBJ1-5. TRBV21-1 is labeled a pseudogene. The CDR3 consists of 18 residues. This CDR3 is CASSKISWAGRMGQPQHF. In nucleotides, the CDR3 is TGTGCCAGCAGCAAAATAAGTTGGGCAGGTCGGATGGGTCAGCCCCAGCATTTT.

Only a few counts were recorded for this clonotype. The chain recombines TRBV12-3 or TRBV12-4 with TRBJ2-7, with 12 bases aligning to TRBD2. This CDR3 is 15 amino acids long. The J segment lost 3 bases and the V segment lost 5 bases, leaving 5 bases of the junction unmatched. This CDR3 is CASSPSGRGVYEQYF. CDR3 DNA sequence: TGTGCCAGCAGTCCTAGCGGGAGGGGGGTCTACGAGCAGTACTTC.

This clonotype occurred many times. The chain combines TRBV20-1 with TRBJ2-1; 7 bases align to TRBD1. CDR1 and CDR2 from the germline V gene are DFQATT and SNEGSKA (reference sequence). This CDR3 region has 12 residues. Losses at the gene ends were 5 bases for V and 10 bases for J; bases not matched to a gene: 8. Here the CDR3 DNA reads TGCAGTGCTCCAAGGGGGCGCTTGGAGCAGTTCTTC. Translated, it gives CSAPRGRLEQFF.

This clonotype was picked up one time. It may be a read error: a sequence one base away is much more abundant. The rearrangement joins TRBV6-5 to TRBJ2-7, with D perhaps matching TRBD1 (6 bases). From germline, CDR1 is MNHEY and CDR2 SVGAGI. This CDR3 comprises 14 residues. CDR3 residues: CAISYSSSRGEQYF. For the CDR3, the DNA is TGTGCCATCAGTTACTCGTCGTCCAGGGGCGAGCAGTACTTC.

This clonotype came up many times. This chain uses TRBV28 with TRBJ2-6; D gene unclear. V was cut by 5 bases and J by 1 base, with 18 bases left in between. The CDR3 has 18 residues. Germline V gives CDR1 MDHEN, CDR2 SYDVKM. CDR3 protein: CASSPPSRPWSGANVLTF. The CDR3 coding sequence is TGTGCCAGCAGTCCCCCTTCCCGGCCGTGGTCTGGGGCCAACGTCCTGACTTTC.

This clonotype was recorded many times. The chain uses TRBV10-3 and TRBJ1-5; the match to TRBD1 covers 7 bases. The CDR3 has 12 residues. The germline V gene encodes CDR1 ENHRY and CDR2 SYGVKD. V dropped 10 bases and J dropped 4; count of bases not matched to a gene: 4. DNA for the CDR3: TGTGCCACGGGACAGTTAAATCAGCCCCAGCATTTT. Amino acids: CATGQLNQPQHF.

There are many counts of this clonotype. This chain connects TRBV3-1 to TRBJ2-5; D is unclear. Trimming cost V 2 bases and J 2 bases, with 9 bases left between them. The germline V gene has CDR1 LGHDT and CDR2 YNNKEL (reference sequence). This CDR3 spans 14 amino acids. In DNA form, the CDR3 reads TGTGCCAGCAGCCAAAACCAACTGCAAGAGACCCAGTACTTC. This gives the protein CASSQNQLQETQYF.